These T cell receptor beta chains were read from a single sample in a study of T cell repertoires in cytomegalovirus infection. Each CDR3 protein gets one entry after TCRdb re-called the reads with MiXCR. Of approximately 910,000 distinct CDR3 sequences in the sample, approximately 31% are singletons; the top ten hold roughly 13%. No antigen is known for these receptors. The sample was cultured CD8+ T cells from PBMCs, taken from culture after CMV antigen stimulation. The source is a human donor in good health (CMV status not recorded). Some clones in this sample may be carry-over from other donors' samples. The CDR3 runs from the conserved cysteine through the conserved F or W. Each record gives: CDR3 DNA, CDR3 protein, V gene, CDR3 length, J gene, D gene, clone size. A D gene is named only where the DNA matches it firmly. Only some rows state a clone size, as once, few, many or a class for expanded clones.

TGTGCCAGCAGCTTATTTTTCGGCAATGAGCAGTTCTTC	CASSLFFGNEQFF	TRBV7-9	13	TRBJ2-1	NA	many
TGTGCCAGCAGCTTCTTAGCACAGACCGGGGAGCTGTTTTTT	CASSFLAQTGELFF	TRBV11-3	14	TRBJ2-2	NA	few
TGTGCCAGCAGCTTGGTGGGCAGGGACCCTTACAATGAGCAGTTCTTC	CASSLVGRDPYNEQFF	TRBV5-8	16	TRBJ2-1	NA	NA
TGTGCCAGCAGCTTAGGGGGGACTAGCGGGGGCTGGGTAAATGAGCAGTTCTTC	CASSLGGTSGGWVNEQFF	TRBV7-6	18	TRBJ2-1	TRBD2	many
TGTGCCAGCAGTTTAAGGGGACAGGGAGAGACCCAGTACTTC	CASSLRGQGETQYF	TRBV28	14	TRBJ2-5	TRBD1	NA
TGTGCCAGCACCAAGGCGTATCGGATAGACAATGAGCAGTTCTTC	CASTKAYRIDNEQFF	TRBV6-5	15	TRBJ2-1	NA	NA
TGTGCCAGCAGTTCGGGACAGGTGGATGGCTACACCTTC	CASSSGQVDGYTF	TRBV27	13	TRBJ1-2	TRBD1	NA
TGTGCCAGCAGCGCAACTAGCGGCTATTCCTACGAGCAGTACTTC	CASSATSGYSYEQYF	TRBV7-6	15	TRBJ2-7	TRBD2	many
TGTGCCAGCAGTTTAGATCTCTGGGACAGGGTTAGTGAGCAGTTCTTC	CASSLDLWDRVSEQFF	TRBV12-3/TRBV12-4	16	TRBJ2-1	TRBD1	few
TGCGCCAGCAGCCAAGATAGAGAGGTATCCTACGAGCAGTACTTC	CASSQDREVSYEQYF	TRBV4-1	15	TRBJ2-7	NA	few
TGTGCCAGCAGACGAGTTTGGGGGCGCTTGGAGATTTCCTACAATGAGCAGTTCTTC	CASRRVWGRLEISYNEQFF	TRBV7-2	19	TRBJ2-1	NA	NA
TGTGCCAGCAGTTTACTAGCCCTTTCCTCCTACAATGAGCAGTTCTTC	CASSLLALSSYNEQFF	TRBV27	16	TRBJ2-1	NA	few
TGTGCCAGCAGTTTAAGACCGAGACAGGGCTATAATGAGCAGTTCTTC	CASSLRPRQGYNEQFF	TRBV6-5	16	TRBJ2-1	TRBD1	few
TGTGCCATCAGTTGGGACTCAGAGACCCAGTACTTC	CAISWDSETQYF	TRBV10-3	12	TRBJ2-5	NA	NA
TGTGCCAGCAGCTTCTTGACAGGCAACCACTATGGCTACACCTTC	CASSFLTGNHYGYTF	TRBV7-9	15	TRBJ1-2	NA	NA
TGTGCCAGCACCCAAGCGGGGAACCCAAGCACAGATACGCAGTATTTT	CASTQAGNPSTDTQYF	TRBV28	16	TRBJ2-3	TRBD2	NA
TGTGCCAGCAGCTTATATGGGTCGACAGGGGCTGAAGCTTTCTTT	CASSLYGSTGAEAFF	TRBV7-3	15	TRBJ1-1	TRBD1	many
TGTGCCAGCAGTTACTCGCGGACCCTGATCACTGAAGCTTTCTTT	CASSYSRTLITEAFF	TRBV6-5	15	TRBJ1-1	NA	NA
TGTGCCAGCAGTTTATTGCGGACAAGGAATGTCAATGAGCAGTTCTTC	CASSLLRTRNVNEQFF	TRBV28	16	TRBJ2-1	NA	NA
TGTGCCAGCAGCGCCGCAGGGGGGAGGCCCCAGCATTTT	CASSAAGGRPQHF	TRBV7-6	13	TRBJ1-5	TRBD1	NA
TGTGCCAGCAGCTTACGGGACGATGAGCAGTTCTTC	CASSLRDDEQFF	TRBV7-6	12	TRBJ2-1	NA	NA
TGTGCCAGCAGCTCGGAGGACATCGATGGCTACACCTTC	CASSSEDIDGYTF	TRBV7-8	13	TRBJ1-2	NA	NA
TGTGCCAGCAGCCCCCGTGGCCAGGGAAAAGAACGGAACACTGAAGCTTTCTTT	CASSPRGQGKERNTEAFF	TRBV14	18	TRBJ1-1	NA	NA
TGTGCCACCCAGGGGGCCTACGAGCAGTACTTC	CATQGAYEQYF	TRBV24-1	11	TRBJ2-7	TRBD1	few
TGTGCCAGCAGGTCGACTAGTGACCATTTTTTCGATACGCAGTATTTT	CASRSTSDHFFDTQYF	TRBV6-6	16	TRBJ2-3	NA	NA
TGTGCCAGCAGTTACCCGCGAAGAGATACGCAGTATTTT	CASSYPRRDTQYF	TRBV6-2/TRBV6-3	13	TRBJ2-3	NA	NA
TGTGCCAGCAGCTTAGGTGAAGCGGCCTACGAGCAGTACTTC	CASSLGEAAYEQYF	TRBV7-9	14	TRBJ2-7	NA	many
TGTGCCAGCAGCTTAGACAGTAGCAATCAGCCCCAGCATTTT	CASSLDSSNQPQHF	TRBV12-3/TRBV12-4	14	TRBJ1-5	NA	many
TGTGCCAGCAGTGTCGACAAGGAAACACGGTCCGGAGGGACCCAGTACTTC	CASSVDKETRSGGTQYF	TRBV2	17	TRBJ2-5	NA	NA
TGTGCCAGCAGCATTCACGGGACCGCCCCTGGGAATGAGCAGTTCTTC	CASSIHGTAPGNEQFF	TRBV12-3/TRBV12-4	16	TRBJ2-1	NA	few
TGTGCCAGCAGCTTCGGGGCACGGGCAGCGGGCGATGAGCAGTTCTTC	CASSFGARAAGDEQFF	TRBV7-6	16	TRBJ2-1	NA	NA
TGTGCCAGCAGTTTCCGGATTGGGGACAGGAGACATCCCGAGGATAATTCACCCCTCCACTTT	CASSFRIGDRRHPEDNSPLHF	TRBV12-3/TRBV12-4	21	TRBJ1-6	TRBD1	few
TGTGCCAGCAGTTACTTTGGACAGGGGTTTGAAGCTTTCTTT	CASSYFGQGFEAFF	TRBV6-5	14	TRBJ1-1	TRBD1	few
TGTGCCACCAGCAGAGATCAAGGGTCGAGGACAGATACGCAGTATTTT	CATSRDQGSRTDTQYF	TRBV15	16	TRBJ2-3	NA	few
TGTGCCATCAGTGAGGAGGGGAAGAGGTACGAGCAGTACTTC	CAISEEGKRYEQYF	TRBV10-3	14	TRBJ2-7	NA	NA
TGTGCCAGCAGCTCCCGATTCCGACAGGGCTACGAGCAGTACTTC	CASSSRFRQGYEQYF	TRBV7-9	15	TRBJ2-7	TRBD1	few
TGCGCCAGCAGCCAAAGGCGCGCTGGGGGCAACACCGGGGAGCTGTTTTTT	CASSQRRAGGNTGELFF	TRBV4-1	17	TRBJ2-2	NA	NA
TGTGCCAGCAGCTTACGGGACGGAGGCGACTATGGCTACACCTTC	CASSLRDGGDYGYTF	TRBV5-6	15	TRBJ1-2	NA	few
TGTGCCAGCAGCTTAAGTTGGAGGGGGCACACAGATACGCAGTATTTT	CASSLSWRGHTDTQYF	TRBV7-6	16	TRBJ2-3	NA	few
TGTGCCATCAGTGAGTCAGGGCAGCCCCAAGAGACCCAGTACTTC	CAISESGQPQETQYF	TRBV10-3	15	TRBJ2-5	NA	NA
TGTGCCAGCAGCTTCCCCCCATCCACTGAAGCTTTCTTT	CASSFPPSTEAFF	TRBV7-2	13	TRBJ1-1	NA	few
TGTGCCAGCAGCTTATATAACACCGGGACAGGGAACACTGAAGCTTTCTTT	CASSLYNTGTGNTEAFF	TRBV7-8	17	TRBJ1-1	TRBD1	many
TGTGCCAGCAGTTCTTCTAGCGGGTCTCGCACAGATACGCAGTATTTT	CASSSSSGSRTDTQYF	TRBV12-3/TRBV12-4	16	TRBJ2-3	TRBD2	NA
TGTGCCACCAGTGAACTGGGGCGGACTGAAGCTTTCTTT	CATSELGRTEAFF	TRBV24-1	13	TRBJ1-1	NA	few
TGCGCCAGCAGCCAAGAAGGACTAGAGGAGACCCAGTACTTC	CASSQEGLEETQYF	TRBV4-1	14	TRBJ2-5	TRBD2	NA